These 4 T cell receptor beta chains were sequenced from one sample in a study of blood T cell repertoires in COVID-19. The table came from immunoSEQ multiplex PCR; TCRdb's copy has only in-frame clones and leaves some out. Of under 150,000 clones listed, 80% are singletons. The sample taken for sequencing was peripheral blood. All receptors derive from a human donor in a cohort sampled during active COVID-19.

DNA of the CDR3: TGTGCCAGCAGCTTAGGCGCTAGCGGGGGGGAAAACGAGCAGTACTTC. As protein: CASSLGASGGENEQYF. The chain recombines TRBV7-2 with TRBJ2-7; 12 bases align to TRBD2. V dropped 1 base and J dropped 5; count of bases not matched to a gene: 6. CDR1 SGHTA and CDR2 FQGNSA come from the germline V gene. The length of the CDR3 is 16 residues.

The V and J genes are TRBV2 and TRBJ2-2; a possible D gene is TRBD2 (5 bases). The V end was cut by 6 bases, the J end by 7 bases, with 15 bases between. This CDR3 has 14 amino acids. Germline assignment: CDR1 SNHLY and CDR2 FYNNEI. The CDR3 coding sequence is TGTGCCAGCAGACCTCCACTAGAGGTCGGGGAGCTGTTTTTT. This sequence encodes CASRPPLEVGELFF.

This chain links TRBV5-1 with TRBJ2-2; the match to TRBD1 covers 9 bases. The V and J ends lost 3 bases and 4 bases, in that order; junction bases with no gene match: 7. This CDR3 is 16 amino acids long. The germline V gene has CDR1 SGHRS and CDR2 YFSETQ. CDR3 sequence: CASSWLGTGTTGELFF. The CDR3 DNA reads as TGCGCCAGCAGCTGGTTAGGGACAGGGACCACCGGGGAGCTGTTTTTT.

V is TRBV5-1 and J is TRBJ2-3, with 8 bases fitting TRBD1. After removal of 4 bases from V and 6 bases from J, the junction contained 4 bases not matched to a gene. The CDR3 spans 13 residues. In germline, CDR1 is SGHRS, CDR2 YFSETQ. The CDR3 reads CASSPTGGDTQYF. DNA of the CDR3: TGCGCCAGCAGCCCCACAGGGGGTGATACGCAGTATTTT.